Below, 27 T cell receptor beta chains from the same sample are listed, as sequenced in a study of control samples from healthy donors and cancer patients. Method: immunoSEQ multiplex PCR; TCRdb's copy keeps in-frame clones and lacks some. The data hold 200,000 to 250,000 clones, with 85% to 95% observed a single time. The sequenced material came from blood. Receptors originate from a man in his fifties in good health.

The CDR3 reads CASSFQGAGDTGELFF. The CDR3 DNA is TGCGCCAGCAGCTTCCAGGGAGCGGGGGACACCGGGGAGCTGTTTTTT. The rearrangement links TRBV5-1 to TRBJ2-2; TRBD2 matches 8 bases. V was pared by 2 bases and J by 3 bases, with 6 bases of the junction left unmatched. CDR1 is SGHRS, CDR2 YFSETQ, per germline. The length of the CDR3 is 16 residues.

The chain recombines TRBV28 with TRBJ1-2; D is possibly TRBD1 (6 bases). The CDR3 totals 14 residues. Germline assignment: CDR1 MDHEN and CDR2 SYDVKM. V shed 3 bases and J shed 4 bases, with 12 bases lying between them. CDR3 region: CASSFRGASYGYTF. CDR3 bases: TGTGCCAGCAGTTTCCGGGGGGCTAGCTATGGCTACACCTTC.

This clone has a single count. The V call is TRBV6-1, the J call TRBJ2-1; D not certain. Germline assignment: CDR1 MNHNS and CDR2 SASEGT. V lost 1 base, J lost 6 bases, and 10 bases lay in between. The CDR3 loop spans 14 amino acids. CDR3 sequence (DNA): TGTGCCAGCAGTGAAGATTGGTTCGCCAATGAGCAGTTCTTC. Its protein is CASSEDWFANEQFF.

This chain links TRBV12-3 or TRBV12-4 with TRBJ1-2, with D maybe TRBD1 (5 bases). The CDR3 sequence is 12 residues long. Trimming pared 8 bases from V and 10 bases from J, leaving 17 bases between. The CDR3 DNA reads as TGTGCCAGCTACTTAGCAGTGGGGGACTACACCTTC. Amino acid sequence: CASYLAVGDYTF.

This CDR3 is CATSDPRDGITLNTGELFF. CDR3 DNA: TGTGCCACCAGTGATCCCCGGGACGGAATTACTCTGAACACCGGGGAGCTGTTTTTT. The chain is built from TRBV24-1 and TRBJ2-2; D is perhaps TRBD1 or TRBD2 (5 bases each). Germline assignment: CDR1 KGHDR and CDR2 SFDVKD. The CDR3 has 19 amino acids. The V gene lost 3 bases and the J gene lost 1 base, with 20 bases spanning the gap.

The chain has TRBV11-3 and TRBJ2-7; D is tentatively TRBD1 or TRBD2 (6 bases each). The V gene lost 7 bases and the J gene lost 5 bases, with 21 bases spanning the gap. This CDR3 has 15 residues. The germline V gene has CDR1 SGHNT and CDR2 YENEEA. CDR3 sequence reads: CASITYTGRWHEQYV. In DNA, the CDR3 is TGTGCCAGCATCACATACACAGGGAGGTGGCACGAGCAGTACGTC.

This clone was picked up one time. V gene TRBV7-8 combines with J gene TRBJ1-5; TRBD1 might be the D (6 bases). Germline assignment: CDR1 SGHVS and CDR2 FQNEAQ. This CDR3 has 15 amino acids. Deletions cut 5 bases from V and 2 bases from J, with 13 bases between. The CDR3 region has the DNA TGTGCCAGCAGCCCACAGGGAGGAGGCAATCAGCCCCAGCATTTT. Amino acid sequence: CASSPQGGGNQPQHF.

V is TRBV6-1 and J is TRBJ1-6; D gene uncertain. In germline, CDR1 is MNHNS, CDR2 SASEGT. The CDR3 has 15 residues. V lost 2 bases to trimming and J lost 6 bases, with 11 bases between them. The CDR3 sequence: CASSEKVLFNSPLHF. CDR3 nucleotide sequence: TGTGCCAGCAGTGAAAAGGTCCTCTTTAATTCACCCCTCCACTTT.

This chain connects TRBV3-1 (or the pseudogene TRBV3-2) to TRBJ2-3, with 11 positions matching TRBD2. Trimming took 5 bases from V and 1 from J; bases not matched to a gene: 8. This CDR3 is built from 17 residues. CDR1 and CDR2 (germline): LGHDT, YNNKEL (reference sequence). Written as DNA, the CDR3 is TGTGCCAGCAGCGCCCCGTTACTAGCGGGGGGCACAGATACGCAGTATTTT. This translates into CASSAPLLAGGTDTQYF.

V usage is TRBV10-3 and J usage is TRBJ2-1, with 14 positions matching TRBD2. V gave up 6 bases and J gave up 0 bases; unmatched junction bases: 7. Germline CDR1 reads ENHRY; CDR2 reads SYGVKD. This CDR3 region has 18 residues. The CDR3 sequence: CAISGTSGGFSSYNEQFF. The CDR3 region has the DNA TGTGCCATCAGCGGGACTAGCGGGGGCTTTAGCTCCTACAATGAGCAGTTCTTC.

The CDR3 sequence is CASSSDRVETQYF. CDR3 DNA sequence: TGTGCCAGCAGTTCCGACAGGGTTGAGACCCAGTACTTC. The chain recombines TRBV2 with TRBJ2-5; the match to TRBD1 covers 7 bases. This CDR3 has 13 amino acids. J gave up 5 bases and V 5 bases, and 5 bases lay outside the gene matches. Germline V CDR1 and CDR2: SNHLY, FYNNEI.

This chain links TRBV5-1 with TRBJ2-3, with 10 positions matching TRBD1. V gave up 5 bases and J gave up 6 bases; unmatched junction bases: 6. Germline V gene lookup returns CDR1 SGHRS and CDR2 YFSETQ. CDR3 length: 14 residues. The CDR3 nucleotides read TGCGCCAGCAGACGACAGGGGGCAACGGATACGCAGTATTTT. Protein: CASRRQGATDTQYF.

As concerns this clone: The same CDR3 arises from other DNA sequences in this sample as well. The CDR3 protein is CASSVNNEQFF. The CDR3 coding sequence is TGTGCCAGCAGCGTTAACAATGAGCAGTTCTTC. The chain joins TRBV9 to TRBJ2-1; D not certain. Deletions cut 2 bases from V and 5 bases from J, with 2 bases between. This CDR3 has 11 amino acids. Germline V gene lookup returns CDR1 SGDLS and CDR2 YYNGEE.

The CDR3 loop reads CASSYKTGMDTEAFF. In DNA form, the CDR3 reads TGCGCCAGCAGCTATAAGACAGGGATGGACACTGAAGCTTTCTTT. The rearrangement uses TRBV5-1 and TRBJ1-1, with TRBD1 identical over 7 bases. The germline V gene has CDR1 SGHRS and CDR2 YFSETQ. Trimming at V came to 3 bases and at J to 3 bases, leaving 8 bases not matched to a gene. The CDR3 spans 15 residues.

The V call is TRBV11-2, the J call TRBJ2-2, with 8 bases aligning to TRBD2. Trimming removed 3 bases from V and 7 bases from J; junction bases left unmatched: 7. Germline values: CDR1 SGHAT, CDR2 FQNNGV. This CDR3 comprises 15 residues. The CDR3 coding sequence is TGTGCCAGCAGCTTCGGCGGGGGGAGGATCGGGGAGCTGTTTTTT. Translated, it gives CASSFGGGRIGELFF.

The chain links TRBV24-1 to TRBJ2-7, with TRBD2 identical over 11 bases. The V and J ends lost 10 bases and 6 bases, in that order; junction bases with no gene match: 16. In germline, CDR1 is KGHDR, CDR2 SFDVKD. The CDR3 extends over 16 amino acids. CDR3 loop: CATPTIGLAGGIEQYV. As DNA, the CDR3 is TGTGCCACTCCAACGATCGGGCTAGCGGGGGGAATCGAGCAGTACGTC.

The CDR3 spells CASSLVTGGTDTQYF. The DNA of the CDR3 is TGCGCCAGCAGCTTAGTGACAGGGGGCACAGATACGCAGTATTTT. The rearrangement links TRBV5-1 to TRBJ2-3, with TRBD1 matching over 8 bases. V shed 2 bases and J 1 base; nucleotides not matched to a gene: 3. The CDR3 sequence is 15 residues long. Germline V CDR1 and CDR2: SGHRS, YFSETQ.

The rearrangement links TRBV2 to TRBJ2-1, with a possible D match to TRBD2 (5 bases). With 6 bases removed from V and 7 bases from J, the gap between germline ends came to 19 bases. Germline-derived CDR1 and CDR2 are SNHLY and FYNNEI. This CDR3 region has 15 residues. The DNA for the CDR3 is TGTGCCAGCAGCGCTGGGAGAACTCCTACAAATGAGCAGTTCTTC. Protein sequence: CASSAGRTPTNEQFF.

This CDR3 reads CASSIGLRGAYNEQFF. DNA for the CDR3: TGCGCCAGCAGTATTGGCCTCAGGGGGGCCTACAATGAGCAGTTCTTC. The chain carries TRBV5-1 and TRBJ2-1; perhaps TRBD1 as D (7 bases). Germline loops: CDR1 SGHRS, CDR2 YFSETQ. The V gene lost 5 bases and the J gene lost 2 bases, with 17 bases spanning the gap. The CDR3 is 16 residues long.

The gene calls are TRBV7-9 and TRBJ2-1, with 10 nucleotides matching TRBD2. This CDR3 is 14 amino acids long. Germline V lookup: CDR1 SEHNR, CDR2 FQNEAQ (reference sequence). V was clipped by 6 bases and J by 6 bases; unmatched bases: 5. The DNA for the CDR3 is TGTGCCAGCAGGCTATTAGCGGGGGGCAATGAGCAGTTCTTC. Translation gives CASRLLAGGNEQFF.

The V gene is TRBV29-1, the J gene TRBJ1-2; D gene unclear. This CDR3 region has 12 residues. V lost 4 bases and J 4 bases, leaving 10 bases between the germline ends. Germline values: CDR1 SQVTM, CDR2 ANQGSEA. The CDR3 DNA reads TGCAGCGTTGGAAAAGCACCCTATGGCTACACCTTC. It specifies CSVGKAPYGYTF.

CDR3 sequence (DNA): TGTGCCAGCAGCCCTCGAGACCGGGGAGATACGCAGTATTTT. Its protein is CASSPRDRGDTQYF. The chain links TRBV11-2 to TRBJ2-3; D might be TRBD2 (5 bases). Trimming took 5 bases from V and 5 from J, leaving 14 bases between them. This CDR3 is 14 amino acids long. The germline CDR1 and CDR2 sequences are SGHAT and FQNNGV. The complete variable domain, with remaining parts taken from reference TRBV11-2 and TRBJ2-3, reads EAGVAQSPRYKIIEKRQSVAFWCNPISGHATLYWYQQILGQGPKLLIQFQNNGVVDDSQLPKDRFSAERLKGVDSTLKIQPAKLEDSAVYLCASSPRDRGDTQYFGPGTRLTVL.

This sequence joins TRBV7-6 and TRBJ2-7, with TRBD1 matching over 11 bases. CDR3 length equals 16 residues. CDR1 SGHVS and CDR2 FNYEAQ come from the germline V gene. V was clipped by 3 bases and J by 5 bases; unmatched bases: 9. CDR3 in amino acids: CASSLGTGGRFHEQYF. CDR3 sequence (DNA): TGTGCCAGCAGCTTGGGGACAGGGGGTAGGTTCCACGAGCAGTACTTC.

The rearrangement links TRBV28 to TRBJ2-2, with 9 bases matching TRBD1. Germline V gene lookup returns CDR1 MDHEN and CDR2 SYDVKM. V was pared by 4 bases and J by 3 bases, with 0 bases of the junction left unmatched. The CDR3 contains 14 residues. CDR3 region: CASSWTGDTGELFF. In nucleotides, the CDR3 is TGTGCCAGCAGTTGGACAGGGGACACCGGGGAGCTGTTTTTT.

The chain is built from TRBV2 and TRBJ2-1; 10 bases map to TRBD2. The CDR3 extends over 15 amino acids. V lost 6 bases and J lost 8; bases outside the gene matches: 10. Germline CDR1 SNHLY, CDR2 FYNNEI. The CDR3 nucleotides are TGTGCCAGCAGGGCAGCGGGGGGGTTTAGCTATGAGCAGTTCTTC. It encodes CASRAAGGFSYEQFF.

The chain couples TRBV11-3 to TRBJ2-1, with D possibly called TRBD1 or TRBD2 (6 bases each). Germline V CDR1 and CDR2: SGHNT, YENEEA. The CDR3 has 18 amino acids. Trimming shortened V by 0 bases and J by 6 bases, and 21 bases separated the two germline ends. CDR3 residues: CASSLDPGLGGTGNEQFF. The CDR3, as DNA: TGTGCCAGCAGCTTAGACCCGGGGTTGGGGGGCACAGGCAATGAGCAGTTCTTC.

The rearrangement links TRBV10-3 to TRBJ1-6; D not certain. The CDR3 is 12 residues long. CDR1 and CDR2 from the germline V gene are ENHRY and SYGVKD. This CDR3 is CASTELGSPLHF. Here the CDR3 DNA reads TGTGCTTCTACAGAGCTCGGATCACCCCTCCACTTT.